This T cell receptor beta chain emerged from a study of identical twins. This clonotype was observed at least ten times. The antigen is undetermined. A universal primer site was created by template switching, with the cDNA bearing unique molecular identifiers. TCRdb passed the 5' RACE reads through MiXCR, listing each CDR3 protein once. The sample holds about 240,000 distinct CDR3 sequences, under 12% seen once. Germline V CDR1 and CDR2: MDHEN, SYDVKM. Trimming took off 8 bases at V and 5 bases at J, with 9 bases between the two ends. The CDR3 totals 12 residues. Study-wide findings and caveats: Carriage of fewer insertions was seen in abundant cord blood beta clonotypes, whereas memory repertoires showed none.

This TCR was recovered from a man aged 50 or older in good health. The sequenced sample consisted of memory T cells sorted from blood. The gene calls are TRBV28 and TRBJ2-2, with D perhaps TRBD1 (6 bases). The CDR3 reads CASLRGTGELFF. CDR3 bases: TGTGCCAGCCTCAGGGGAACCGGGGAGCTGTTTTTT.